Listed below are T cell receptor beta chains from one sample, sequenced in a study of radiotherapy plus CTLA-4 blockade in lung cancer. Only in-frame clones appear in the TCRdb table, and some are missing; sequencing was by immunoSEQ multiplex PCR. The data show 30,000 to 45,000 clones, 70% to 85% seen once. This specimen consisted of peripheral blood, obtained from a patient treated with radiotherapy plus ipilimumab. Every receptor here comes from a human donor with non-small cell lung cancer who had stable disease on radiotherapy plus ipilimumab. CDR3s include the opening cysteine and the closing phenylalanine or tryptophan. The order of the fields is V gene, CDR3 length, clone size, D gene, J gene, CDR3 DNA, CDR3 protein. The D gene is left open where the match is weak. Rows give clone size only sometimes, using once, few, many, or a class for an expanded clone.

TRBV7-2	16	.	TRBD2	TRBJ2-1	TGTGCCAGCAGCTTACCTCAGCTAGCGGGGGGCTTTAAGCAGTTCTTC	CASSLPQLAGGFKQFF
TRBV5-6	15	.	.	TRBJ1-2	TGTGCCAGCAGCCCTAGGGGTGGTTCTAACTATGGCTACACCTTC	CASSPRGGSNYGYTF
TRBV19	12	medium-sized	.	TRBJ2-7	TGTGCCAGTAGTCCCACCCCCCCCGAGCAGTACTTC	CASSPTPPEQYF
TRBV18	13	.	.	TRBJ1-1	TGTGCCAGCTCACCACCGTGGGACACTGAAGCTTTCTTT	CASSPPWDTEAFF
TRBV29-1	14	.	.	TRBJ1-2	TGCAGCGTTGGCAGGGACGGAACAAACTATGGCTACACCTTC	CSVGRDGTNYGYTF
TRBV27	14	once	.	TRBJ2-5	TGTGCCAGCAGTCTTTCATACAGGGATGAGACCCAGTACTTC	CASSLSYRDETQYF
TRBV6-5	13	medium-sized	.	TRBJ1-2	TGTGCCAGCAGCTCACAGGGAGTCTATGGCTACACCTTC	CASSSQGVYGYTF
TRBV9	15	.	.	TRBJ2-1	TGTGCCAGCAGGGGAACCGACCCCGACTACAATGAGCAGTTCTTC	CASRGTDPDYNEQFF
TRBV7-9	15	once	TRBD1	TRBJ1-1	TGTGCCAGCAGCCTCCAGGGGGCTTTGGGCACTGAAGCTTTCTTT	CASSLQGALGTEAFF
TRBV19	14	.	TRBD1	TRBJ1-2	TGTGCCAGTAGTATCGCCCAGGGGGCGAGTGGCTACACCTTC	CASSIAQGASGYTF
TRBV27	16	.	.	TRBJ1-5	TGTGCCAGCAGTCCCCAGGTGGGGACTGCAAATCAGCCCCAGCATTTT	CASSPQVGTANQPQHF
TRBV18	13	.	.	TRBJ1-5	TGTGCCAGCTCACCAGAGGAGGGGCTGCCCCAGCATTTT	CASSPEEGLPQHF
TRBV7-3	14	.	.	TRBJ1-6	TGTGCCAGCAGCCTCGGGGTGGCAAATTCACCCCTCCACTTT	CASSLGVANSPLHF
TRBV7-9	13	few	.	TRBJ1-2	TGTGCCGAGCAGACGGGAGCTAACTATGGCTACACCTTC	CAEQTGANYGYTF
TRBV2	12	.	.	TRBJ1-6	TGTGCCAGTGAGGGGGGAAATTCACCCCTCCACTTT	CASEGGNSPLHF
TRBV5-5	12	.	.	TRBJ1-6	TGTGCCAGCAGCACCTATAATTCACCCCTCCACTTT	CASSTYNSPLHF
TRBV7-6	15	.	.	TRBJ1-2	TGTGCCAGCAGTCCTAACCCGCGCCAGGGCAGTGGCTACACCTTC	CASSPNPRQGSGYTF
TRBV19	14	few	.	TRBJ1-1	TGTGCCAGTAGTGCTGGACTCCCGGGGACTGAAGCTTTCTTT	CASSAGLPGTEAFF
TRBV7-3	15	.	TRBD1	TRBJ1-4	TGTGCCAGCAGCGCGACAGGGGGAGCTAATGAAAAACTGTTTTTT	CASSATGGANEKLFF
TRBV7-2	12	.	.	TRBJ1-2	TGTGCCAGCACCATTCGTGAGGATGGCTACACCTTC	CASTIREDGYTF
TRBV27	15	once	.	TRBJ2-5	TGTGCCAGCAGTTCCGGACAGACCGACCAAGAGACCCAGTACTTC	CASSSGQTDQETQYF
TRBV27	13	.	.	TRBJ2-7	TGTGCCAGCAGTTTCGGGAATGCGTTTGTGCAGTACTTC	CASSFGNAFVQYF
TRBV6-1	15	.	TRBD1	TRBJ1-5	TGTGCCAGCAGTTCCCGGGACAGGGCCGGGGAGCCCCAGCATTTT	CASSSRDRAGEPQHF
TRBV2	13	.	.	TRBJ2-3	TGTGCCAGCAGTGATAGAAGCACAGATACGCAGTATTTT	CASSDRSTDTQYF
TRBV9	13	.	.	TRBJ1-2	TGTGCCAGCAGCGTAACGGAAGACTATGGCTACACCTTC	CASSVTEDYGYTF
TRBV18	13	.	TRBD1	TRBJ1-1	TGTGCCAGCTCACCAGGTAGGGGGCGCGAAGCTTTCTTT	CASSPGRGREAFF
TRBV27	13	.	.	TRBJ1-2	TGTGCCAGCAGTTTACAGAGCGGCTATGGCTACACCTTC	CASSLQSGYGYTF